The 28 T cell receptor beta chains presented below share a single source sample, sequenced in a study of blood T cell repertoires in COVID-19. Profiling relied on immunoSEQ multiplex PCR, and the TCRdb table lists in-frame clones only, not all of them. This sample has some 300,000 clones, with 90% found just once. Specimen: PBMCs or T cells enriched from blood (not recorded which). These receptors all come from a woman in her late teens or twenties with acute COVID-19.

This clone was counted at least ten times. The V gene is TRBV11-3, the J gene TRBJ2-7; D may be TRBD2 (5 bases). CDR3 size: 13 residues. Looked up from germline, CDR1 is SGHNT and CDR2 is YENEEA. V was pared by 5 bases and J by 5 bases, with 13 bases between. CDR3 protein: CASSPVGIHEQYF. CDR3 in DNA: TGTGCCAGCAGCCCAGTCGGGATCCACGAGCAGTACTTC.

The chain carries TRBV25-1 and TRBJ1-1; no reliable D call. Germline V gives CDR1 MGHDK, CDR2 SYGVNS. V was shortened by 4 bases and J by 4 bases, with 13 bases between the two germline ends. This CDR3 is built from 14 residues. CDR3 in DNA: TGTGCCAGCAGTGGAGGGCCGGATAGCACTGAAGCTTTCTTT. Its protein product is CASSGGPDSTEAFF.

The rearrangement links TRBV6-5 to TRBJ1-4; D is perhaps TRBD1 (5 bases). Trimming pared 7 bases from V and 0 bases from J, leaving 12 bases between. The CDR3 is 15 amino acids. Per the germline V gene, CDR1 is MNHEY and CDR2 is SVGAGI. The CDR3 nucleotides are TGTGCCAGCATCCAGGGCGCTGCAACTAATGAAAAACTGTTTTTT. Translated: CASIQGAATNEKLFF.

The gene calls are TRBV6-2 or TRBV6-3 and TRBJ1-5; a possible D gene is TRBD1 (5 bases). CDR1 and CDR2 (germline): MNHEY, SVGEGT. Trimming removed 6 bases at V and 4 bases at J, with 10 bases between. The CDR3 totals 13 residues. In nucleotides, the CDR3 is TGTGCCAGCAGCCAGACAGCGAATCAGCCCCAGCATTTT. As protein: CASSQTANQPQHF.

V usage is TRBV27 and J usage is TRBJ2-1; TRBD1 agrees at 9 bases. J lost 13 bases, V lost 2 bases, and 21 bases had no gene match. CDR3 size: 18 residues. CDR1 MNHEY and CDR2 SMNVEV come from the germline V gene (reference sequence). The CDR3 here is CASSLLGTGRALLRPQFF. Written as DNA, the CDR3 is TGTGCCAGCAGTTTACTCGGGACAGGGAGGGCCCTCTTAAGGCCCCAGTTCTTC.

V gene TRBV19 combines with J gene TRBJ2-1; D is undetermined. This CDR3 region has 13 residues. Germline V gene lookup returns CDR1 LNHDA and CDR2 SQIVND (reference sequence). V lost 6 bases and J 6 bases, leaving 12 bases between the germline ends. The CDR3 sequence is CASSRPAPNEQFF. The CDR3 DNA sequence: TGTGCCAGTAGCCGTCCAGCGCCCAATGAGCAGTTCTTC.

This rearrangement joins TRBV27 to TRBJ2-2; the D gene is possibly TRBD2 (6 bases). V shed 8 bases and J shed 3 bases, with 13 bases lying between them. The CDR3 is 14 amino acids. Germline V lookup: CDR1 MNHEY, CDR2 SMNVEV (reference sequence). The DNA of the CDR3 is TGTGCCAGCTGTCCTAGCGTCTACACCGGGGAGCTGTTTTTT. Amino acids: CASCPSVYTGELFF.

DNA for the CDR3: TGTGCCAGCAGCTTGGGAAGGGGCCGGCTCGCGCGGGGCTACACCTTC. Translated: CASSLGRGRLARGYTF. The chain joins TRBV11-3 to TRBJ1-2; possible D gene TRBD1, 5 bases. This CDR3 has 16 residues. V was pared by 3 bases and J by 8 bases, with 22 bases between. Germline-derived CDR1 and CDR2 are SGHNT and YENEEA.

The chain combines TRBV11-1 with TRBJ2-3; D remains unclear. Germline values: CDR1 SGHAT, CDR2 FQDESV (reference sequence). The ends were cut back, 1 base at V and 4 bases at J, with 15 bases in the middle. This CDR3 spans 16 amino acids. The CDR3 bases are TGTGCCAGCAGCTTAGATCCAGGCACCCGAGCAGATACGCAGTATTTT. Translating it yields CASSLDPGTRADTQYF. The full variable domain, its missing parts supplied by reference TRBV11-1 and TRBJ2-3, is EAEVAQSPRYKITEKSQAVAFWCDPISGHATLYWYRQILGQGPELLVQFQDESVVDDSQLPKDRFSAERLKGVDSTLKIQPAELGDSAMYLCASSLDPGTRADTQYFGPGTRLTVL.

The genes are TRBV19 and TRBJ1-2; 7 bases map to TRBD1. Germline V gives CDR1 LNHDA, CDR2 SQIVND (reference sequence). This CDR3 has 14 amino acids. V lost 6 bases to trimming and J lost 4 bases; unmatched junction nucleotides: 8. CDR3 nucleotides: TGTGCCAGTAGGATACAGGGGAACGGCTATGGCTACACCTTC. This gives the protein CASRIQGNGYGYTF.

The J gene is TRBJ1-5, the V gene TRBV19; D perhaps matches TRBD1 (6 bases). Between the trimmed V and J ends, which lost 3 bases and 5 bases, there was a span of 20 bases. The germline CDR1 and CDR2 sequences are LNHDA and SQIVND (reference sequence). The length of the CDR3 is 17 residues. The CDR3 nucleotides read TGTGCCAGTAGTATGGGTTGGGACATCACAGGCTATCAGCCCCAGCATTTT. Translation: CASSMGWDITGYQPQHF.

The CDR3 sequence is CASTLDRGTPLHF. The DNA for the CDR3 is TGTGCCAGCACCCTGGACAGGGGGACACCCCTCCACTTT. The chain recombines TRBV12-3 or TRBV12-4 with TRBJ1-6; 10 bases align to TRBD1. There are 13 residues in the CDR3. V lost 7 bases, J lost 11 bases, and 5 bases stayed unmatched.

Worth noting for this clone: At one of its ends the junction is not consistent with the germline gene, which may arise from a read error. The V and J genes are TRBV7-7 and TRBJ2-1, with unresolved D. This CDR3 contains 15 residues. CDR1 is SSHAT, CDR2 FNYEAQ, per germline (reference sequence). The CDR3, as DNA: TGTGCTAGCAGCTTTGGGCTAACAAACTACAATGAGCAGTTCTTC. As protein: CASSFGLTNYNEQFF.

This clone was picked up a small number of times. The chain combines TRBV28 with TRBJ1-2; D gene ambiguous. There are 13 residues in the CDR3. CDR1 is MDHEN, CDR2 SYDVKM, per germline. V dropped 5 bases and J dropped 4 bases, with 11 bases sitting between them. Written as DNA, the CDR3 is TGTGCCAGCAGTCCAGGAATAAGCTATGGCTACACCTTC. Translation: CASSPGISYGYTF.

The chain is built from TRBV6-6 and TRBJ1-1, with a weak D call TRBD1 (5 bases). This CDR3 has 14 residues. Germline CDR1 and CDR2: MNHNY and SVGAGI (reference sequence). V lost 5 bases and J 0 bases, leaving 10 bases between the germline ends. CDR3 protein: CASSLGAMNTEAFF. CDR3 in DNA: TGTGCCAGCAGTCTTGGGGCCATGAACACTGAAGCTTTCTTT.

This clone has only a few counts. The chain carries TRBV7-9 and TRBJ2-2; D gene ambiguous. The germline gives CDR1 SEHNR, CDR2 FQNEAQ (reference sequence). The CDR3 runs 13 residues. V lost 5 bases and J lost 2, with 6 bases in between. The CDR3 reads CASSPSNTGELFF. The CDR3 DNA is TGTGCCAGCAGCCCCAGTAACACCGGGGAGCTGTTTTTT.

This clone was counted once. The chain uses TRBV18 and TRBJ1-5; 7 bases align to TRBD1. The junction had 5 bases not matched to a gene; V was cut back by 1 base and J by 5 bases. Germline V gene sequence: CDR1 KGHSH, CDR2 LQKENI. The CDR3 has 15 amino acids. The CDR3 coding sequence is TGTGCCAGCTCACCACGACAGGGCCGGGATCAGCCCCAGCATTTT. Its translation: CASSPRQGRDQPQHF.

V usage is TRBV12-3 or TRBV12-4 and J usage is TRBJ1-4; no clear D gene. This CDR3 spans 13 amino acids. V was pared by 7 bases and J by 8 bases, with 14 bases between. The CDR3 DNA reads TGTGCCAGCACCCAATCAAATTTGGAAAAACTGTTTTTT. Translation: CASTQSNLEKLFF.

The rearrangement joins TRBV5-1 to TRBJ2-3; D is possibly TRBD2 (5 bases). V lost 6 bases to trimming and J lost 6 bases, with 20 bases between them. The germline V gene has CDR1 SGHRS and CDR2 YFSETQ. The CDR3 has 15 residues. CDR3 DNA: TGCGCCAGCACCCGCCTCGGCGGGCTTCCCGATACGCAGTATTTT. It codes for CASTRLGGLPDTQYF.

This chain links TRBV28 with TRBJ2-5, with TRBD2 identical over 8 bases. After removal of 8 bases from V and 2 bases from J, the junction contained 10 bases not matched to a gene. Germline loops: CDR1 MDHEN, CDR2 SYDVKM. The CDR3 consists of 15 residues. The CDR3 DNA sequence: TGTGCCAGCTCCTTATCGGGGGGGCAGCAAGAGACCCAGTACTTC. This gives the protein CASSLSGGQQETQYF. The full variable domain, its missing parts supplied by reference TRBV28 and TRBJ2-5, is DVKVTQSSRYLVKRTGEKVFLECVQDMDHENMFWYRQDPGLGLRLIYFSYDVKMKEKGDIPEGYSVSREKKERFSLILESASTNQTSMYLCASSLSGGQQETQYFGPGTRLLVL.

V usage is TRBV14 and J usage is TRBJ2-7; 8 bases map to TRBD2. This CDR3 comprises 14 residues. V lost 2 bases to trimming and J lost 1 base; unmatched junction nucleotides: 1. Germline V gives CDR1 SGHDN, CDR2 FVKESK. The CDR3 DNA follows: TGTGCCAGCAGCCAACAGCGGGGGTCCTACGAGCAGTACTTC. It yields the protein CASSQQRGSYEQYF.

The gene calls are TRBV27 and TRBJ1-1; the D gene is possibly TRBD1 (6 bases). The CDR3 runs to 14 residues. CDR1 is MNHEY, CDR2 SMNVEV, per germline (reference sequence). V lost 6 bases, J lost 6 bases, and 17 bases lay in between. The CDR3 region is CASRIGQSPAEAFF. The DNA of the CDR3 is TGTGCCAGCAGGATCGGACAGTCCCCCGCTGAAGCTTTCTTT.

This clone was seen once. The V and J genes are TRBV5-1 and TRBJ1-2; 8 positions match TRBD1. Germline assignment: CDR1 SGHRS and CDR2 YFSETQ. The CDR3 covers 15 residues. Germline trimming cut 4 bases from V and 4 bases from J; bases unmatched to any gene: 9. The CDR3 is CASSKGQVSIYGYTF. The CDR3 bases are TGCGCCAGCAGCAAGGGACAGGTTTCCATCTATGGCTACACCTTC.

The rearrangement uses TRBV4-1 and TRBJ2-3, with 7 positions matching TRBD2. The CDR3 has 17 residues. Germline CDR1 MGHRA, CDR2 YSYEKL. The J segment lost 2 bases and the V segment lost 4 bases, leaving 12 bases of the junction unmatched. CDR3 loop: CASSPAGRGGNTDTQYF. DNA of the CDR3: TGCGCCAGCAGCCCCGCCGGGCGGGGAGGGAACACAGATACGCAGTATTTT.

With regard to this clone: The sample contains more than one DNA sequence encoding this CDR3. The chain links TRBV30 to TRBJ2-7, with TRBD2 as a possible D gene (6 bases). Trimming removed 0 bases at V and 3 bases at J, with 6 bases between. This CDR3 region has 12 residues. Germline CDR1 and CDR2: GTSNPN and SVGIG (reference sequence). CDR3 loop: CAWSVGGYEQYF. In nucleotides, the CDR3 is TGTGCCTGGAGTGTGGGGGGCTACGAGCAGTACTTC.

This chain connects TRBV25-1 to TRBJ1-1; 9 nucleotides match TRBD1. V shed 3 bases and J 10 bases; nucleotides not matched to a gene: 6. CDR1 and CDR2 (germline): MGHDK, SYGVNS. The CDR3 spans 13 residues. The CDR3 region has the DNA TGTGCCAGCAGTGAGACAGGGGGTCTCGGAGCTTTCTTT. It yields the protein CASSETGGLGAFF.

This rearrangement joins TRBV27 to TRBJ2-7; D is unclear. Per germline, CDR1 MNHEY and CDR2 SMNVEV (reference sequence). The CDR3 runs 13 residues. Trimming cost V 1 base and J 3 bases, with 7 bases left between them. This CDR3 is CASSLLADYEQYF. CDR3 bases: TGTGCCAGCAGTTTATTGGCAGACTACGAGCAGTACTTC.

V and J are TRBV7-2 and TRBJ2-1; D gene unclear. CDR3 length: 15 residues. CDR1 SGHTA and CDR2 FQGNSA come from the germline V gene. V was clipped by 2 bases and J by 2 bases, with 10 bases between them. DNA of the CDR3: TGTGCCAGCAGCTTAAACCCCACGGCCTACAATGAGCAGTTCTTC. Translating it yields CASSLNPTAYNEQFF.